What follows are 2 T cell receptor beta chains derived from one specimen sequenced in a study of T-cell reconstitution after alpha-beta-depleted transplantation in children. Construction of the TCRbeta library involved unique molecular identifiers. TCRdb re-called the PCR reads through MiXCR, storing one row per CDR3 protein. The repertoire holds 200,000 to 250,000 distinct CDR3 sequences, with roughly a tenth as singletons. Source: PBMCs from the stem cell graft donor, taken from the stem cell graft. These receptors all stem from a human donor who donated a stem cell graft to a child with acute lymphoblastic leukemia.

This clonotype was seen repeatedly, ten times or more. V and J are TRBV6-5 and TRBJ1-6; D gene unclear. The V end lost 2 bases, the J end lost 0 bases, and 11 bases lay between the germline ends. CDR3 length: 17 amino acids. CDR1 is MNHEY, CDR2 SVGAGI, per germline. The CDR3 DNA is TGTGCCAGCAGTTACGAACCTTCTAGCTCCTATAATTCACCCCTCCACTTT. Translation: CASSYEPSSSYNSPLHF.

The genes are TRBV29-1 and TRBJ2-3; 10 bases are shared with TRBD2. The CDR3 has 17 amino acids. CDR1 and CDR2 (germline): SQVTM, ANQGSEA. V was clipped by 0 bases and J by 5 bases; unmatched bases: 11. CDR3 bases: TGCAGCGTTGAAGATCTGGCCGGGACTAGCGAGGAAGATACGCAGTATTTT. This codes for CSVEDLAGTSEEDTQYF.